This T cell receptor beta chain was captured in a study of blood T cell repertoires in COVID-19. Data came from immunoSEQ multiplex PCR; TCRdb stores just in-frame clones and leaves some out. This sample carries roughly 200,000 clones, just under 80% of them seen once, and the ten largest clones take around 6.3%. The germline V gene encodes CDR1 SGHTA and CDR2 FQGTGA. V was pared by 5 bases and J by 0 bases, with 20 bases between. This CDR3 has 18 residues. The rearrangement uses TRBV7-3 and TRBJ2-1; no clear D gene. This receptor was obtained from a man between 65 and 85 years old with active or convalescent COVID-19. The sample taken for sequencing was peripheral blood. CDR3 amino acids: CASSLPSELLSSYNEQFF. Here the CDR3 DNA reads TGTGCCAGCAGCCTACCGTCGGAGCTCCTGAGCTCCTACAATGAGCAGTTCTTC.